One sample yielded the 13 T cell receptor beta chains listed below, sequenced in a study of OX40 agonist ivuxolimab in advanced cancers. Measured with immunoSEQ multiplex PCR; TCRdb has only the in-frame clones, and not every one. The sample includes about 61,000 clones, approximately 90% seen only once; the top ten take 23%. This specimen was CD4+ or CD8+ T cells sorted from blood, taken in a trial of the OX40 agonist ivuxolimab. All receptors come from an adult with an advanced solid tumor such as melanoma, head and neck, liver or kidney cancer.

The chain has TRBV19 and TRBJ1-1; D remains ambiguous. The CDR3 runs to 13 residues. Trimming left V 2 bases short and J 6 bases short, with 10 bases between. Germline V gene data show CDR1 as LNHDA and CDR2 as SQIVND (reference sequence). The CDR3 loop is CASSISASAEAFF. The CDR3 nucleotides are TGTGCCAGTAGTATAAGCGCCTCAGCTGAAGCTTTCTTT.

This clone was recorded only once. The chain carries TRBV6-5 and TRBJ2-3; D is ambiguous. In germline, CDR1 is MNHEY, CDR2 SVGAGI. V lost 2 bases and J lost 3, with 6 bases in between. The CDR3 is made up of 13 amino acids. The CDR3: CASSYGPTDTQYF. CDR3 bases: TGTGCCAGCAGTTACGGGCCGACAGATACGCAGTATTTT.

The chain combines TRBV7-9 with TRBJ1-2; D gene unclear. The CDR3 loop spans 14 amino acids. Germline-derived CDR1 and CDR2 are SEHNR and FQNEAQ (reference sequence). V was trimmed by 5 bases and J by 4 bases, leaving 14 bases between them. The chain's CDR3 is CASSIDPAGYGYTF. The CDR3 nucleotides read TGTGCCAGCAGCATAGACCCGGCTGGCTATGGCTACACCTTC.

The V gene is TRBV15, the J gene TRBJ2-3; TRBD2 agrees at 9 bases. CDR1 LNHNV and CDR2 YYDKDF come from the germline V gene (reference sequence). The CDR3 loop spans 17 amino acids. V dropped 0 bases and J dropped 5; count of bases not matched to a gene: 9. The CDR3 is CATSREPSGEGRDTQYF. The DNA of the CDR3 is TGTGCCACCAGCAGAGAGCCTAGCGGGGAAGGAAGAGATACGCAGTATTTT.

The rearrangement uses TRBV7-2 and TRBJ1-2; D ambiguous. Germline V gives CDR1 SGHTA, CDR2 FQGNSA. This CDR3 is 14 amino acids long. V was shortened by 5 bases and J by 7 bases, with 17 bases between the two germline ends. This CDR3 reads CASSPRTYEGGYTF. The CDR3 DNA reads as TGTGCCAGCAGCCCCCGGACGTATGAGGGTGGCTACACCTTC. The full variable domain, in which reference TRBV7-2 and TRBJ1-2 provide the parts outside the CDR3, is GAGVSQSPSNKVTEKGKDVELRCDPISGHTALYWYRQSLGQGLEFLIYFQGNSAPDKSGLPSDRFSAERTGGSVSTLTIQRTQQEDSAVYLCASSPRTYEGGYTFGSGTRLTVV.

The V and J genes are TRBV6-1 and TRBJ2-1; 10 bases fit TRBD2. Trimming at V came to 2 bases and at J to 9 bases, leaving 1 base not matched to a gene. The CDR3 loop spans 13 amino acids. Looked up from germline, CDR1 is MNHNS and CDR2 is SASEGT. CDR3 sequence reads: CASSELAGVEQFF. CDR3 DNA sequence: TGTGCCAGCAGTGAACTAGCGGGAGTTGAGCAGTTCTTC.

The CDR3 loop reads CASSINNEQFF. CDR3 in DNA: TGTGCCAGCAGTATAAACAATGAGCAGTTCTTC. The chain recombines TRBV27 with TRBJ2-1, with unresolved D. The germline V and J ends were trimmed by 5 bases and 5 bases, with 4 bases remaining between them. This CDR3 has 11 residues. Germline CDR1 reads MNHEY; CDR2 reads SMNVEV (reference sequence).

This clone is a singleton in its sample. The genes are TRBV23-1 and TRBJ1-5; D not certain. TRBV23-1 is recorded as an ORF, its role being uncertain. The length of the CDR3 is 15 residues. The ends were cut back, 9 bases at V and 0 bases at J, with 15 bases in the middle. DNA of the CDR3: TGCGCCAGTCCGGGGAGATCATATAGCAATCAGCCCCAGCATTTT. Translated, it gives CASPGRSYSNQPQHF.

Relative to its sample, this clone is medium-sized. The V call is TRBV5-6, the J call TRBJ1-4; D is unclear. V was trimmed by 0 bases and J by 3 bases, leaving 21 bases between them. Germline V gene lookup returns CDR1 SGHDT and CDR2 YYEEEE. This CDR3 spans 19 amino acids. The CDR3 DNA reads TGTGCCAGCAGCTTGGCGCGGGCACCCGCACCCACAGCTAATGAAAAACTGTTTTTT. Amino acids: CASSLARAPAPTANEKLFF.

V usage is TRBV4-3 and J usage is TRBJ1-2; D is ambiguous. This CDR3 comprises 13 residues. CDR1 and CDR2 (germline): LGHNA, YSLEER. The V end was cut by 0 bases, the J end by 8 bases, with 10 bases between. CDR3 in DNA: TGCGCCAGCAGCCAAGAATGGGGAGCCGGCTACACCTTC. Its translation is CASSQEWGAGYTF.

This chain joins TRBV6-6 and TRBJ1-1; D might be TRBD1 (5 bases). The CDR3 extends over 15 amino acids. The germline V gene encodes CDR1 MNHNY and CDR2 SVGAGI (reference sequence). V lost 7 bases and J 1 base, leaving 16 bases between the germline ends. The CDR3, as DNA: TGTGCCAGCACCCCCCACCTTACAGGGAACACTGAAGCTTTCTTT. Translating it yields CASTPHLTGNTEAFF.

The chain has TRBV11-2 and TRBJ1-4, with TRBD1 as a possible D gene (6 bases). The germline V and J ends were trimmed by 2 bases and 11 bases, with 21 bases remaining between them. CDR3 size: 16 residues. CDR1 and CDR2 from the germline V gene are SGHAT and FQNNGV. The CDR3 loop reads CASSLTPGHRDRKLFF. CDR3 nucleotides: TGTGCCAGCAGCTTAACGCCGGGACATAGGGATCGGAAACTGTTTTTT.

The chain joins TRBV13 to TRBJ1-5, with D uncertain. Deletions cut 1 base from V and 6 bases from J, with 4 bases between. Looked up from germline, CDR1 is PRHDT and CDR2 is FYEKMQ (reference sequence). This CDR3 has 12 residues. The CDR3 spells CASSLVGQPQHF. The DNA of the CDR3 is TGTGCCAGCAGCTTAGTGGGTCAGCCCCAGCATTTT.